One and the same sample provided the 21 T cell receptor beta chains below, sequenced in a study of OX40 agonist ivuxolimab in advanced cancers. Sequenced by immunoSEQ multiplex PCR; TCRdb stores in-frame clones only, minus some. The sample includes 68,000 or so clones, 80% to 90% of them seen just once. Material: CD4+ or CD8+ T cells sorted from blood, obtained in a trial of the OX40 agonist ivuxolimab. The receptor set was obtained from an adult with an advanced solid tumor such as melanoma, head and neck, liver or kidney cancer.

This chain uses TRBV11-3 with TRBJ2-6, with D perhaps matching TRBD1 (5 bases). Per the germline V gene, CDR1 is SGHNT and CDR2 is YENEEA. CDR3 size: 20 residues. Trimming pared 1 base from V and 0 bases from J, leaving 19 bases between. The DNA of the CDR3 is TGTGCCAGCAGCTTAGTGTACAGGCCGACCGAATCCTCTGGGGCCAACGTCCTGACTTTC. Amino acids: CASSLVYRPTESSGANVLTF.

J is TRBJ1-5 and V is TRBV9; D unresolved. This CDR3 is built from 13 residues. Trimming left V 2 bases short and J 7 bases short, with 10 bases between. In germline, CDR1 is SGDLS, CDR2 YYNGEE. The CDR3 bases are TGTGCCAGCAGCGTTAGGGAGGAACAGCCCCAGCATTTT. Its translation: CASSVREEQPQHF.

CDR3 protein: CASSGSGETQYF. CDR3 bases: TGTGCCAGCAGCGGGTCTGGGGAGACCCAGTACTTC. The chain combines TRBV7-9 with TRBJ2-5; D remains ambiguous. Per the germline V gene, CDR1 is SEHNR and CDR2 is FQNEAQ (reference sequence). Trimming pared 5 bases from V and 5 bases from J, leaving 9 bases between. The CDR3 has 12 amino acids. Based on the CDR3 plus reference TRBV7-9 and TRBJ2-5, the full variable domain is DTGVSQNPRHKITKRGQNVTFRCDPISEHNRLYWYRQTLGQGPEFLTYFQNEAQLEKSRLLSDRFSAERPKGSFSTLEIQRTEQGDSAMYLCASSGSGETQYFGPGTRLLVL.

This chain links TRBV10-3 with TRBJ2-7; D possibly corresponds to TRBD1 (6 bases). CDR1 and CDR2 (germline): ENHRY, SYGVKD. Trimming removed 5 bases from V and 0 bases from J, with 11 bases in between. There are 14 residues in the CDR3. The CDR3 loop is CAISLGHSSYEQYF. The CDR3 nucleotides read TGTGCCATCAGTCTGGGACATTCCTCCTACGAGCAGTACTTC.

This sequence joins TRBV19 and TRBJ1-3, with D maybe TRBD1 (6 bases). This CDR3 contains 16 residues. V gave up 1 base and J gave up 1 base, with 11 bases separating them. Germline V gene sequence: CDR1 LNHDA, CDR2 SQIVND (reference sequence). The CDR3 is CASSIGKQGSGNTIYF. The CDR3 DNA is TGTGCCAGTAGTATAGGAAAACAGGGATCTGGAAACACCATATATTTT.

This rearrangement joins TRBV5-1 to TRBJ2-2; tentative D call: TRBD1 (5 bases). V lost 4 bases to trimming and J lost 1 base, with 8 bases between them. The CDR3 sequence is 14 residues long. Germline V gene lookup returns CDR1 SGHRS and CDR2 YFSETQ. CDR3 sequence reads: CASSATGNTGELFF. DNA for the CDR3: TGCGCCAGCAGCGCTACAGGGAACACCGGGGAGCTGTTTTTT.

The chain is built from TRBV19 and TRBJ1-4; D is uncertain. V was cut by 5 bases and J by 0 bases, with 7 bases left in between. The CDR3 has 14 amino acids. Germline V gene data show CDR1 as LNHDA and CDR2 as SQIVND (reference sequence). Here the CDR3 DNA reads TGTGCCAGTAGTCCTCAGGCAACTAATGAAAAACTGTTTTTT. Its translation: CASSPQATNEKLFF.

This sequence joins TRBV19 and TRBJ2-2; D is ambiguous. The CDR3 covers 14 residues. Deletions cut 10 bases from V and 6 bases from J, with 18 bases between. The germline V gene encodes CDR1 LNHDA and CDR2 SQIVND (reference sequence). Written as DNA, the CDR3 is TGTGCCACCCTTGGGCGGTTAGGGTCCGGGGAGCTGTTTTTT. Translated: CATLGRLGSGELFF.

The chain recombines TRBV5-1 with TRBJ2-1; a possible D gene is TRBD2 (5 bases). Germline assignment: CDR1 SGHRS and CDR2 YFSETQ. There are 13 residues in the CDR3. The V end was cut by 0 bases, the J end by 11 bases, with 12 bases between. This chain's CDR3 is CASSLEARGQQFF. The DNA of the CDR3 is TGCGCCAGCAGCTTGGAGGCCCGGGGTCAGCAGTTCTTC.

CDR3 DNA: TGTGCCAGCACCCGACAGGCCTTGGTGGTTCGGGATACGCAGTATTTT. The encoded protein is CASTRQALVVRDTQYF. The chain joins TRBV6-6 to TRBJ2-3; tentative D call: TRBD1 (6 bases). Germline CDR1 is MNHNY and CDR2 is SVGAGI (reference sequence). The CDR3 covers 16 residues. The V and J ends lost 7 bases and 6 bases respectively, with 23 bases between them.

The chain recombines TRBV7-2 with TRBJ2-2; 7 nucleotides match TRBD1. Unmatched junction bases numbered 12, after V lost 5 bases and J lost 6 bases. The CDR3 totals 16 residues. Per germline, CDR1 SGHTA and CDR2 FQGNSA. The CDR3 region is CASSQRTGWGPGELFF. CDR3 DNA: TGTGCCAGCAGCCAACGGACAGGCTGGGGACCCGGGGAGCTGTTTTTT.

The chain links TRBV14 to TRBJ1-6; TRBD1 is a possible D gene (6 bases). Trimming cost V 0 bases and J 7 bases, with 13 bases left between them. This CDR3 spans 16 amino acids. The germline V gene encodes CDR1 SGHDN and CDR2 FVKESK. Written as DNA, the CDR3 is TGTGCCAGCAGCCAAGAAGGAACAGGGCGAAATTCACCCCTCCACTTT. This gives the protein CASSQEGTGRNSPLHF.

This chain links TRBV6-1 with TRBJ1-1, with a weak D call TRBD1 (5 bases). The CDR3 contains 14 residues. Germline loops: CDR1 MNHNS, CDR2 SASEGT. The V end lost 1 base, the J end lost 4 bases, and 10 bases lay between the germline ends. CDR3 loop: CASSEGIGGTEAFF. The CDR3 DNA reads as TGTGCCAGCAGTGAAGGGATCGGGGGCACTGAAGCTTTCTTT.

CDR3 nucleotide sequence: TGTGCCAGCAGCTTATTTGGCCCTACTGACACTGAAGCTTTCTTT. It is translated as CASSLFGPTDTEAFF. The chain combines TRBV7-3 with TRBJ1-1, with D hard to call. Germline loops: CDR1 SGHTA, CDR2 FQGTGA. The CDR3 has 15 residues. V lost 2 bases and J 3 bases, leaving 13 bases between the germline ends.

The chain uses TRBV5-1 and TRBJ1-4; possibly TRBD1 for D (6 bases). The CDR3 spans 13 residues. Germline CDR1 is SGHRS and CDR2 is YFSETQ. Between the trimmed V and J ends, which lost 0 bases and 8 bases, there was a span of 8 bases. The DNA of the CDR3 is TGCGCCAGCAGCTTGGCCGGGACAGAAAAACTGTTTTTT. It codes for CASSLAGTEKLFF.

The chain joins TRBV5-1 to TRBJ1-1; D is unresolved. Looked up from germline, CDR1 is SGHRS and CDR2 is YFSETQ. The CDR3 has 13 amino acids. The germline V and J ends were trimmed by 4 bases and 1 base, with 8 bases remaining between them. In DNA form, the CDR3 reads TGCGCCAGCAGCGCGTTAGGGAACACTGAAGCTTTCTTT. Translated: CASSALGNTEAFF. The complete variable domain, with remaining parts taken from reference TRBV5-1 and TRBJ1-1, reads KAGVTQTPRYLIKTRGQQVTLSCSPISGHRSVSWYQQTPGQGLQFLFEYFSETQRNKGNFPGRFSGRQFSNSRSEMNVSTLELGDSALYLCASSALGNTEAFFGQGTRLTVV.

J is TRBJ2-7 and V is TRBV5-6, with D unresolved. This CDR3 contains 14 residues. CDR1 and CDR2 from the germline V gene are SGHDT and YYEEEE. V was cut by 4 bases and J by 2 bases, with 13 bases left in between. CDR3 protein: CASSPPGLAYEQYF. The CDR3 DNA reads TGTGCCAGCAGCCCCCCTGGTTTAGCCTACGAGCAGTACTTC.

The chain uses TRBV5-6 and TRBJ1-1, with a weak D call TRBD1 (5 bases). The CDR3 is 14 amino acids. V was shortened by 2 bases and J by 0 bases, with 8 bases between the two germline ends. Germline values: CDR1 SGHDT, CDR2 YYEEEE. The chain's CDR3 is CASSFPGMNTEAFF. Written as DNA, the CDR3 is TGTGCCAGCAGCTTTCCAGGGATGAACACTGAAGCTTTCTTT.

This clone has more than one count but fewer than ten. The V call is TRBV9, the J call TRBJ2-7, with D possibly being TRBD2 (6 bases). Trimming pared 4 bases from V and 4 bases from J, leaving 9 bases between. The germline V gene has CDR1 SGDLS and CDR2 YYNGEE. The CDR3 is made up of 12 amino acids. This chain's CDR3 is CASSPGRYEQYF. CDR3 sequence (DNA): TGTGCCAGCAGCCCAGGGAGGTACGAGCAGTACTTC. Complete variable domain (other parts from reference TRBV9 and TRBJ2-7): DSGVTQTPKHLITATGQRVTLRCSPRSGDLSVYWYQQSLDQGLQFLIQYYNGEERAKGNILERFSAQQFPDLHSELNLSSLELGDSALYFCASSPGRYEQYFGPGTRLTVT.

The gene calls are TRBV12-5 and TRBJ2-2, with TRBD1 matching 8 bases. The CDR3 is 16 residues long. Germline values: CDR1 LGHNT, CDR2 FRNRAP. Losses at the gene ends were 7 bases for V and 5 bases for J; bases not matched to a gene: 12. CDR3 DNA sequence: TGTGCTAGTGTTTCCCCCCAGGGGGCTCGGACCGGGGAGCTGTTTTTT. Protein: CASVSPQGARTGELFF.

V is TRBV7-9 and J is TRBJ1-2; possible D gene TRBD1, 6 bases. Germline assignment: CDR1 SEHNR and CDR2 FQNEAQ (reference sequence). The V end lost 3 bases, the J end lost 5 bases, and 16 bases lay between the germline ends. The CDR3 runs 15 residues. CDR3 in DNA: TGTGCCAGCAGCTTCCTGGACCTGGGACAATATGGCTACACCTTC. Amino acid sequence: CASSFLDLGQYGYTF.